The following is a TCR beta chain sequence with its context. Its antigen is currently unknown. CDR1 is SGHNT, CDR2 YYREEE, per germline (reference sequence). V shed 3 bases and J 0 bases; nucleotides not matched to a gene: 5. CDR3 size: 15 residues. The data are from a study of siplizumab effects on memory and regulatory T cells. Notes on the study in general: Tregs that proliferated in siplizumab cultures did not have their suppressive function confirmed. Unstimulated naive T cells seemed to show more diversity than memory cells did, and they also seemed to be among the major contributors to the alloresponse.

TCR templates numbering 90,000 to 100,000 were assayed per sample. Libraries were prepared by immunoSEQ multiplex PCR; TCRdb keeps only in-frame clonotypes and omits some of them. The table has 85,000 to 130,000 clones, 94% seen once. The clonotype was recovered from a human donor in good health. Sequenced: Tregs sorted from blood. The chain recombines TRBV5-4 with TRBJ1-1; 7 nucleotides agree with TRBD1. The CDR3 spells CASSSTGWMNTEAFF. CDR3 nucleotide sequence: TGTGCCAGCAGCTCGACAGGGTGGATGAACACTGAAGCTTTCTTT.